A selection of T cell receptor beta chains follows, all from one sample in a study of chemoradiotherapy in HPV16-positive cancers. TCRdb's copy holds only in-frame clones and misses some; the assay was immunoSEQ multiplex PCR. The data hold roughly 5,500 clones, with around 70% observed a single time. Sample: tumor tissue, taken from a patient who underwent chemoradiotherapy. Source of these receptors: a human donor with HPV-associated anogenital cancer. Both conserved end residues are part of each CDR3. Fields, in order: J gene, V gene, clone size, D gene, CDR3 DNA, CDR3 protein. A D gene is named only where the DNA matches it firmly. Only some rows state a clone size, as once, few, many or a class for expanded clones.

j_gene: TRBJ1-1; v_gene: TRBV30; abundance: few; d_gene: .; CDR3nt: TGTGCCTGGATCGTGGACCGAGCTTTCTTT; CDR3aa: CAWIVDRAFF
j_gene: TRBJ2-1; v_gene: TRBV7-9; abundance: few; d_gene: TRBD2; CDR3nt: TGTGCCAGCAGCTCCGGGACTAGCGGGAGTATTCCTCAGTTCTTC; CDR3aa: CASSSGTSGSIPQFF
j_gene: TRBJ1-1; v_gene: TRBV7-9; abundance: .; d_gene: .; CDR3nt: TGTGCCAGCAGCATCCGGGGGGGCGCTGAAGCTTTCTTT; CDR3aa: CASSIRGGAEAFF
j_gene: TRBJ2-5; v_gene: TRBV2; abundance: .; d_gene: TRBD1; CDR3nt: TGTGCCAGCAGTGGATCACAGGGGATGACCCAGTACTTC; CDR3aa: CASSGSQGMTQYF
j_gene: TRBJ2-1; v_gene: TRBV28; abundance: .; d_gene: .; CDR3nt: TGTGCCAGCAGTTTTGCGGGTGTTCCCCCCCATGAGCAGTTCTTC; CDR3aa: CASSFAGVPPHEQFF
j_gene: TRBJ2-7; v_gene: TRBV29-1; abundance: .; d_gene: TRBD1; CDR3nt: TGCAGCGTTGTCGGGACAGGGACCTCCTACGAGCAGTACTTC; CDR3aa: CSVVGTGTSYEQYF
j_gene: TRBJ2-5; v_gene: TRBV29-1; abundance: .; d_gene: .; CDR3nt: TGCAGCGAGGCAGCGCAAGAGACCCAGTACTTC; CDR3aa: CSEAAQETQYF
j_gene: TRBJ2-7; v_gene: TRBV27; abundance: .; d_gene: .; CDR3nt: TGTGCCAGCAGGGCGGGCGGGACCCCTAGGGAGCAGTACTTC; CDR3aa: CASRAGGTPREQYF
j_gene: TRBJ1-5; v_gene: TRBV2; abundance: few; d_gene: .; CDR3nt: TGTGCCAGCAGTTTGAGCAGGGGCAGCAATCAGCCCCAGCATTTT; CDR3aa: CASSLSRGSNQPQHF
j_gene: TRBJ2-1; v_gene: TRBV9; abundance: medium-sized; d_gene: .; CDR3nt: TGTGCCAGCAGCCTCCCTGGGGGTGCTGATGAGCAGTTCTTC; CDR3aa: CASSLPGGADEQFF
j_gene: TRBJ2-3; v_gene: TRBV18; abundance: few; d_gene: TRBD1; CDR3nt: TGTGCCAGCTCACCCAGGACAGGGACAAACACAGATACGCAGTATTTT; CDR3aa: CASSPRTGTNTDTQYF
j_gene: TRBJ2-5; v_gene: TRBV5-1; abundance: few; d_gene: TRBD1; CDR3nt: TGCGCCAGCAGCCTGGGGGACAGGGAGCAAGAGACCCAGTACTTC; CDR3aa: CASSLGDREQETQYF
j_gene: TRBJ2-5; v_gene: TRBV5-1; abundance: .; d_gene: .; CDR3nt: TGCGCCAGCAGTAGGGAGAAAGAGACCCAGTACTTC; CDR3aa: CASSREKETQYF
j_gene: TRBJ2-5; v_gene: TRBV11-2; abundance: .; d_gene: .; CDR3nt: TGTGCCAGCAGCGCCGACAGGTTGGAGACCCAGTACTTC; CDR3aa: CASSADRLETQYF
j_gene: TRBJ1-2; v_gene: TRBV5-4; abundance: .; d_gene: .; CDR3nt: TGTGCCAGCAGCAACGACAGTCCCTATGGCTACACCTTC; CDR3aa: CASSNDSPYGYTF
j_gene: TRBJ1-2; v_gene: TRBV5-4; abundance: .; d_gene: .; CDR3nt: TGTGCCAGCAGCCTGGGGACATCACCTAACTATGGCTACACCTTC; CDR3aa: CASSLGTSPNYGYTF
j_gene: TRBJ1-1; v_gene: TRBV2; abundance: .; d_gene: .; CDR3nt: TGTGCCAGCCTCCCGGGGCGAGCCCGAAACATGAACACTGAAGCTTTCTTT; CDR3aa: CASLPGRARNMNTEAFF
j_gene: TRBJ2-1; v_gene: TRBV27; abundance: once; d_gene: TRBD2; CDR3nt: TGTGCCAGCAGCAAAAAGCGGGAGTACGATGAGCAGTTCTTC; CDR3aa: CASSKKREYDEQFF
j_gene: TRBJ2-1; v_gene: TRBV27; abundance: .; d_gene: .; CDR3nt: TGTGCCAGCAGTTTTGCTGGCAGAAATGAGCAGTTCTTC; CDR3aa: CASSFAGRNEQFF
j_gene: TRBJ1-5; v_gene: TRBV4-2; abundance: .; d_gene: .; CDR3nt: TGTGCCAGCAGCCAAGAATCGCGGAGTTGGGGACCCAGCAATCAGCCCCAGCATTTT; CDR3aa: CASSQESRSWGPSNQPQHF
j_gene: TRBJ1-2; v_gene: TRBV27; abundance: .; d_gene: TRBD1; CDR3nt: TGTGCCAGCAGTCCCCGGGACAGGGTTTTGGATGGCTACACCTTC; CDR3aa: CASSPRDRVLDGYTF
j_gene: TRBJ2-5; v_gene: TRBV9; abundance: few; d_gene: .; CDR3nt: TGTGCCAGCAGCCCCTGGGAGACCCAGTACTTC; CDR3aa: CASSPWETQYF
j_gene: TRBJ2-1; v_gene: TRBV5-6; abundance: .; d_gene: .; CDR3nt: TGTGCCAGCAGCTTCTGGACAGACCGAGCATACAATGAGCAGTTCTTC; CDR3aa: CASSFWTDRAYNEQFF
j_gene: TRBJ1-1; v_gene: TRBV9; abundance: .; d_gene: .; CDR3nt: TGTGCCAGCAGCGTAGTTACGAACACTGAAGCTTTCTTT; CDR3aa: CASSVVTNTEAFF
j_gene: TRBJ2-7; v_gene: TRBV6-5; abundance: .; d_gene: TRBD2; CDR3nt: TGTGCCAGCAGTTACGGGGGACTAGCGCGACACTACGAGCAGTACTTC; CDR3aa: CASSYGGLARHYEQYF
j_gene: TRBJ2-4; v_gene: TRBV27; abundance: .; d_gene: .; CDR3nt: TGTGCCAGCAGTCCTCGAGGGACCTCATTCGAAAACATTCAGTACTTC; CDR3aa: CASSPRGTSFENIQYF
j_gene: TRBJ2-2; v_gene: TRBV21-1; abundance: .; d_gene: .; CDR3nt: TGTGCCAGCAGCCAGGGACGGCCGAACACCGGGGAGCTGTTTTTT; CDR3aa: CASSQGRPNTGELFF
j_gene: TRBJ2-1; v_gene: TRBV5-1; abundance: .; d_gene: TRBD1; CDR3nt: TGCGCCAGCAGGGGGACAGGCGCAGCAAATGAGCAGTTCTTC; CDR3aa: CASRGTGAANEQFF
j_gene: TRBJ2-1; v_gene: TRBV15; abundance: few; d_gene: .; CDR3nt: TGTGCCACCAGCAGACCTCTAGCAGATGCCTACAATGAGCAGTTCTTC; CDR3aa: CATSRPLADAYNEQFF
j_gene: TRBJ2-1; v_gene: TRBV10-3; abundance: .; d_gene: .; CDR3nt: TGTGCATCAGTGAGTGGGTCAAACAATGAGCAGTTCTTC; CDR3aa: CASVSGSNNEQFF
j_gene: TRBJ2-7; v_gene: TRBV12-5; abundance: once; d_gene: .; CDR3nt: TGTGCTAGTGGTTTGGAGCCGGGGGTACACGAGCAGTACTTC; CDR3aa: CASGLEPGVHEQYF
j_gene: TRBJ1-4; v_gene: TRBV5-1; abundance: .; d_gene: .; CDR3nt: TGCGCCAGTAAACAGGGTCCTCAGAGTACTAATGAAAAACTGTTTTTT; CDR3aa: CASKQGPQSTNEKLFF
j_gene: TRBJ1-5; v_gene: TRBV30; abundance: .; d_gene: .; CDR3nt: TGTGCCTGGAGTGTACGGTACAGGTTGAATCAGCCCCAGCATTTT; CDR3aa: CAWSVRYRLNQPQHF
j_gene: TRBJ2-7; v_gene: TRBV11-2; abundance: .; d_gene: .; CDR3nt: TGTGCCAGCAGCTCATCGGGGCGGTACGAGCAGTACTTC; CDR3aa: CASSSSGRYEQYF
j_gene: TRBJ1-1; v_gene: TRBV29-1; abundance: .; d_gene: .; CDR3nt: TGCAGCGGGGGGTCTAGGGTGGCTGAAGCTTTCTTT; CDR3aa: CSGGSRVAEAFF
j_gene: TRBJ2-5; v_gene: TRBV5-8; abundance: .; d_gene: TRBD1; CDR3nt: TGTGCCAGCAGTAGGACAGGGCTTCGACAAGAGACCCAGTACTTC; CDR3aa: CASSRTGLRQETQYF
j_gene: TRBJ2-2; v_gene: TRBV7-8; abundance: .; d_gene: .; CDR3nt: TGTGCCAGCAGCACGGGCCTGAACACCGGGGAGCTGTTTTTT; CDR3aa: CASSTGLNTGELFF
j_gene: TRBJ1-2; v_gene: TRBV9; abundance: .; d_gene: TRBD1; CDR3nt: TGTGCCAGCAGAGCCGGGACAGGGGATGGCTACACCTTC; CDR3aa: CASRAGTGDGYTF
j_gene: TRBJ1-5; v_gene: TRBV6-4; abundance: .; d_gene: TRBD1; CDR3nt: TGTGCCACCACACAGGGGGCGAGCAATCAGCCCCAGCATTTT; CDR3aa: CATTQGASNQPQHF
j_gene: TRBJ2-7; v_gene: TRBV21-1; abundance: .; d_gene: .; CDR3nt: TGTGCCAGCAGCACGGAGCCTAGGTCCGCCGAGCAGTACTTC; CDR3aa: CASSTEPRSAEQYF
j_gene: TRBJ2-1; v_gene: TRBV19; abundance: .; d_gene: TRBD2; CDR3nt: TGTGCCAGTATGCCCGGGGCCCCGGGGGGCAATGAGCAGTTCTTC; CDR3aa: CASMPGAPGGNEQFF
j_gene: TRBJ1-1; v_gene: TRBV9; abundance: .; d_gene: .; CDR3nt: TGTGCCAGCAGCGTAGACGCCGCTATGAACACTGAAGCTTTCTTT; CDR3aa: CASSVDAAMNTEAFF
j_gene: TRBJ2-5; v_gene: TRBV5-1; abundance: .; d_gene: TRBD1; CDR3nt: TGCGCCAGTACTACAGGGGCTTCTCAAGAGACCCAGTACTTC; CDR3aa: CASTTGASQETQYF
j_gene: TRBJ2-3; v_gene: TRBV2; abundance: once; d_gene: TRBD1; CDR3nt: TGTGCCAGCGGGACAGGGTCAGATACGCAGTATTTT; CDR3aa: CASGTGSDTQYF
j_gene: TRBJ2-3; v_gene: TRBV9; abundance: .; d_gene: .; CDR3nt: TGTGCCAGCAGCGTAGCTGTCTCAGATACGCAGTATTTT; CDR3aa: CASSVAVSDTQYF